This section outlines one T cell receptor beta chain sequence together with its context. Its antigen is undetermined. After autologous stem cell transplantation all patients relapsed, and prior brentuximab vedotin exposure differed between cohorts. The source of the sample is a study of PD-1 blockade in classical Hodgkin lymphoma. General study points: Complete responders showed a baseline diversity that resembled the diversity of newly diagnosed patients. Newly diagnosed patients reportedly trailed healthy donors in baseline TCR diversity. Those starting nivolumab under 1 year post-ASCT were excluded.

Assay used: immunoSEQ multiplex PCR; TCRdb lists only in-frame clones, some missing. The data contain tens of thousands of clones, roughly 73% of them seen just once; the ten biggest clones take up roughly 9.6%. Trimming stripped 1 base from V and 2 bases from J, with 8 bases between. Looked up from germline, CDR1 is SNHLY and CDR2 is FYNNEI. The CDR3 runs to 14 residues. This TCR came from a human donor with classical Hodgkin lymphoma. This chain links TRBV2 with TRBJ1-2; maybe TRBD1 (5 bases). The sample consisted of peripheral blood mononuclear cells (PBMCs), taken at baseline. CDR3 nucleotide sequence: TGTGCCAGCAGTGAAGGGGGGAGGAACTATGGCTACACCTTC. Residues: CASSEGGRNYGYTF.